This entry features one TCR beta chain sequence. As yet, its antigen is unknown. Investigators reverse transcribed all isolated RNA, so they sequenced expressed TCRB transcripts. Generated by immunoSEQ multiplex PCR, the TCRdb table keeps only in-frame clones and is missing some. Of about 700,000 clones in the sample, 13% were seen once. This entry belongs to a study of beta chain features in type 1 diabetes. Study results and caveats: Across all four CD4+ subsets, people with type 1 diabetes showed modestly shorter TCRB CDR3s. Naive, central memory and regulatory TCRB repertoires appeared more similar among patients than healthy donors.

A single heparinised draw of roughly 0.11 L on average was taken per donor. CD4+ naive, central memory, regulatory and stem cell-like memory cells were sorted via CD45RO/CCR7/CD25/CD127/CD95/CD27. The CDR3 is 16 amino acids. The trim removed 2 bases at V and 4 bases at J, leaving 6 bases unmatched. Germline V gene data show CDR1 as KGHSH and CDR2 as LQKENI. The source of this sequence is a man between 18 and 35 years old with type 1 diabetes. Sequenced material: naive CD4+ T cells from blood. The chain uses TRBV18 and TRBJ2-5; 11 bases match TRBD1. The CDR3 DNA is TGTGCCAGCTCACCAATCGGACAGGGGGCCGGAGAGACCCAGTACTTC. Protein product: CASSPIGQGAGETQYF.